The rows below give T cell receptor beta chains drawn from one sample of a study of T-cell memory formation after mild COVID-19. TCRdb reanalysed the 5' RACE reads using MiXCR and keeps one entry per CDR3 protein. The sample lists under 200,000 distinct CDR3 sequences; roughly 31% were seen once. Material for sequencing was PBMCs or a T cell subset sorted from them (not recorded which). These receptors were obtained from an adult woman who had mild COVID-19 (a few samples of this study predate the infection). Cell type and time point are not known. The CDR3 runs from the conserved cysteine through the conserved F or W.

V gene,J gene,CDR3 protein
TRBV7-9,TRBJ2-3,CASSLVQEGGDTQYF
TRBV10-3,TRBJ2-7,CAIRSQLAGGPSEQYF
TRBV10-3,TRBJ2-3,CAISESIASSGTDTQYF
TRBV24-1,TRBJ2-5,CATSPGQGLETQYF
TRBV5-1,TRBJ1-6,CASSRSGTENSPLHF
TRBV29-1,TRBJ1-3,CSVERYESSGNTIYF
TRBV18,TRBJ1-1,CASSPWKAGNTEAFF
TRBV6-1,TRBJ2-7,CASETDLSYEQYF
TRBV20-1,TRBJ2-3,CSARLAGVLDTQYF
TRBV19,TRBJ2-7,CASSIVGPSGSLTYEQYF
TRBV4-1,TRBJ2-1,CASSQGALARGAYNEQFF
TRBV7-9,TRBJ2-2,CASSGDRDRGEMNTGELFF
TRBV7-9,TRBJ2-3,CASNWDRDSTDTQYF
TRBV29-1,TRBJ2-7,CSVRQGERYEQYF
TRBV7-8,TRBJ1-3,CASSFLTGGGNTIYF
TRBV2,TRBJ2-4,CASRTRGEPTKNIQYF
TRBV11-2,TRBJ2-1,CASSSVTGDNEQFF
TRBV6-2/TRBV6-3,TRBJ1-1,CASSGTVNTEAFF
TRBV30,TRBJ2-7,CAGSVGGYEQYF
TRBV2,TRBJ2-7,CASSEWGGGQYF
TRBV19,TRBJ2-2,CASSLLAGITGELFF
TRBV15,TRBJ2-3,CATSRTSADTQYF
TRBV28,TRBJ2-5,CASSLKGTVSGETQYF
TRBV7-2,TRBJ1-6,CASSQMTGGANSPLHF
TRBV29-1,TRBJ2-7,CSAGTGGAYEQYF
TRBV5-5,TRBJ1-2,CASSGPLNHGYTF
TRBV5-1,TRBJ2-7,CASSSSNDATGGYEQYF
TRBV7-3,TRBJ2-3,CASSYTRDGTDTQYF
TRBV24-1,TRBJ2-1,CATSDRTGNEQFF
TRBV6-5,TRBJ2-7,CASKWGTSGSYEQYF
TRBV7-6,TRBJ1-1,CASSLQGQVRTEAFF
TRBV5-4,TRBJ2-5,CASSLGREAYQETQYF
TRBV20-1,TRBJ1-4,CSARGSTGSNEKLFF
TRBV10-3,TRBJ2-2,CAISESSGVTGELFF
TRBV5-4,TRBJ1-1,CASSLEKAFDTEAFF
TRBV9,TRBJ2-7,CASTPSGTPTYEQYF
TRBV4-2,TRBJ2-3,CASSQSSKDTQYF
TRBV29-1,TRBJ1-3,CSAGRTGGNSGNTIYF
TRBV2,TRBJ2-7,CASSSLGCQQYF
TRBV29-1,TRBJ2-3,CSVEDGTYTQYF
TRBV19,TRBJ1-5,CASSIGQGVRPQHF
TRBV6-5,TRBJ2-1,CASTARGLAGGPSHEQFF
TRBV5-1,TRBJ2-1,CASSLLLADEQFF
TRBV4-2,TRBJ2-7,CASSQVVTDLENEQYF
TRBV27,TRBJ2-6,CASSWTGRLSGANVLTF
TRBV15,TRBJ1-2,CATSRDRGLSYGYTF
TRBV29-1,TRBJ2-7,CSVGGGYEQYF
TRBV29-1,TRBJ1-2,CSGLTGEDYGYTF
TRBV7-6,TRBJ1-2,CASSLAGGTNYGYTF
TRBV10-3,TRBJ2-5,CAISEPGETQYF
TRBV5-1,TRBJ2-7,CASSIVIAGVLYEQYF
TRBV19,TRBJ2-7,CASSRTGAFYEQYF
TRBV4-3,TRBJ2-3,CASSQVGTNPTDTQYF
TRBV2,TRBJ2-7,CASIKGDIDEQYF